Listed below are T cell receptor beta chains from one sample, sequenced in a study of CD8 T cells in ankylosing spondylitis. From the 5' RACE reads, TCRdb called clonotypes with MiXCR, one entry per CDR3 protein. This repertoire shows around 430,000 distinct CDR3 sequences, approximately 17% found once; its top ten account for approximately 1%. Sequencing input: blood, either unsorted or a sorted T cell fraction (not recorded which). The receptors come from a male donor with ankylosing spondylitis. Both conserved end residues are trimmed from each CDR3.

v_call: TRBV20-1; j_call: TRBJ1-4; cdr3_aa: SARDSRSGTEKLF
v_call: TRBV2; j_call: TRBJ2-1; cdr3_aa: ASSEERTSTEQF
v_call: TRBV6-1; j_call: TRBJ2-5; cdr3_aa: ASSTRRAGETQY
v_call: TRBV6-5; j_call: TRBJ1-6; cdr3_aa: ASSYWVSGLSSYNSPLH
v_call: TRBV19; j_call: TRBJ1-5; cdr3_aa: ASGFPRDSNQPQH
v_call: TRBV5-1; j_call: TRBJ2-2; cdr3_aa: ASSPMVSGELF
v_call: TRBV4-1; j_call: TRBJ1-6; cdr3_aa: ASSQGRDSPLH
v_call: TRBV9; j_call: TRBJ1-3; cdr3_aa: ASSPAGDSGNTIY
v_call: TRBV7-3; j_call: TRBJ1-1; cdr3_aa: ASSLTPFSEAF
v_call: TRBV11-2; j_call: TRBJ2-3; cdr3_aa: ASSPRWLTGDASLDTQY
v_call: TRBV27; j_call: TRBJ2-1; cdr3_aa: ASRPGTAWDNEQF
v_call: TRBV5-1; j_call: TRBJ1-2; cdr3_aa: ASSYQPGQGISYGYT
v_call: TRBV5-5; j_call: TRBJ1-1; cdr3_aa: ASRDRLNTEAF
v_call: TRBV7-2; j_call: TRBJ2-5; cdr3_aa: ASSPLGRGQETQY
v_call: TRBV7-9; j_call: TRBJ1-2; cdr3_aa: ASSLRPSDGYT
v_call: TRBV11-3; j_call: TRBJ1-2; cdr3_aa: ASSSQIPYGYT
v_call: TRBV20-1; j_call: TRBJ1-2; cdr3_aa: SAWTPEDYGYT
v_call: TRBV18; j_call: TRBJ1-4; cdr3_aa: ASSRTPGVPNEKLF
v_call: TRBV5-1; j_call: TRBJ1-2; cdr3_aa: ASSLNQGFGYT
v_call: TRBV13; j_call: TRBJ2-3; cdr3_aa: ASGVGSTDTQY
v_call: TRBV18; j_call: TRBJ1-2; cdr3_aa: ASSPQNTGKGYT
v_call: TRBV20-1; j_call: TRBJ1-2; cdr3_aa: SATDSLYGYT
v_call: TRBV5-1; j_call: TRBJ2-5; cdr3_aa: ASSRRGEGAGGRETQY
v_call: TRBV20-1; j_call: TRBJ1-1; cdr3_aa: SASQGIGTEAF
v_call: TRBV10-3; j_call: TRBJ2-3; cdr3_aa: AITGTSGPDTQY
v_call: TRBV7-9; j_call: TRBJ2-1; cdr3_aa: ASSLSPAGYYNEQF
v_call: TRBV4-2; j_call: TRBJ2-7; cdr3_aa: ASSHRLADYEQY
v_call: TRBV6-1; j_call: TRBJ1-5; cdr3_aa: ASKGRSVGHQPQH